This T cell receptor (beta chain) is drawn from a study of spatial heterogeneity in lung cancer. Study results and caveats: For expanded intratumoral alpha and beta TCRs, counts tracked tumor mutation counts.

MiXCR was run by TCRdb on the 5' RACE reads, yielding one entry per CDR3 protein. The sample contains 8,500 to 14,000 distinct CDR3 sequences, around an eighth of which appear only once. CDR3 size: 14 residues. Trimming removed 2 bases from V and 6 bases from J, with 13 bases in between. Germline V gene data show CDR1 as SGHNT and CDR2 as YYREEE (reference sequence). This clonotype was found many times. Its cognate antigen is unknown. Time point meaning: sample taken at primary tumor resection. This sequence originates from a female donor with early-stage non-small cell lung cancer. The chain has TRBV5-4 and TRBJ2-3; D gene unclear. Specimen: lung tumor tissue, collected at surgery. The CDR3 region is CASSFPAGDDTQYF. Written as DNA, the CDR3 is TGTGCCAGCAGCTTTCCCGCCGGTGATGATACGCAGTATTTT.